One sample yielded the 5 T cell receptor beta chains listed below, sequenced in a study of blood T cell repertoires in COVID-19. Data came from immunoSEQ multiplex PCR; TCRdb stores just in-frame clones and leaves some out. The profile shows some 150,000 clones, 80% to 85% of them singletons. The sample taken for sequencing was peripheral blood. All receptors derive from a woman aged 55-70 years with acute or convalescent COVID-19.

In this sample, this clone turned up once. The rearrangement uses TRBV4-3 and TRBJ1-4, with 8 bases identical to TRBD1. Germline loops: CDR1 LGHNA, CDR2 YSLEER. CDR3 size: 13 residues. V was clipped by 1 base and J by 8 bases; unmatched bases: 0. The CDR3 DNA is TGCGCCAGCAGCCAAGCAGGGGGCGAAAAACTGTTTTTT. Its translation is CASSQAGGEKLFF.

This clone has just a few counts. The chain has TRBV30 and TRBJ2-3; tentative D call: TRBD2 (6 bases). The CDR3 runs 17 residues. Germline V gene data show CDR1 as GTSNPN and CDR2 as SVGIG (reference sequence). V was pared by 0 bases and J by 3 bases, with 19 bases between. CDR3 nucleotide sequence: TGTGCCTGGAGTGTATCGGCTAGCGCGCCCGGGACAGATACGCAGTATTTT. It specifies CAWSVSASAPGTDTQYF.

In this sample, this clone turned up once. This chain joins TRBV7-3 and TRBJ1-4; 9 nucleotides agree with TRBD1. The V and J ends lost 5 bases and 7 bases, in that order; junction bases with no gene match: 14. From germline, CDR1 is SGHTA and CDR2 FQGTGA. This CDR3 has 17 residues. The CDR3 is CASSPSRDRDWGEKLFF. The CDR3 bases are TGTGCCAGCAGCCCGTCCCGGGACAGGGACTGGGGTGAAAAACTGTTTTTT.

The CDR3 reads CASSFQIERGRNTEAFF. CDR3 in DNA: TGTGCCAGCAGCTTTCAAATCGAGCGGGGGCGGAACACTGAAGCTTTCTTT. The chain carries TRBV7-8 and TRBJ1-1; D may be TRBD1 (6 bases). The V gene lost 3 bases and the J gene lost 1 base, with 18 bases spanning the gap. This CDR3 is built from 17 residues. Germline loops: CDR1 SGHVS, CDR2 FQNEAQ.

CDR3 protein: CASLAGISHNEQFF. CDR3 DNA sequence: TGTGCCAGTCTAGCGGGAATTTCCCACAATGAGCAGTTCTTC. The chain couples TRBV2 to TRBJ2-1, with 9 bases fitting TRBD2. Germline V gene sequence: CDR1 SNHLY, CDR2 FYNNEI. The length of the CDR3 is 14 residues. V lost 9 bases to trimming and J lost 5 bases; unmatched junction nucleotides: 8.